This T cell receptor (beta chain) was recorded in a study of blood T cell repertoires in COVID-19. Study-level information: Samples taken during acute and convalescent COVID-19 were collected in the United States, Italy and Spain.

Here immunoSEQ multiplex PCR was the method, and the copy in TCRdb shows in-frame clones only, minus some. Among 150,000 to 200,000 clones, roughly 78% were seen once, and the ten largest hold roughly 2.8%. Trimming took off 4 bases at V and 11 bases at J, with 9 bases between the two ends. Germline V gene lookup returns CDR1 MDHEN and CDR2 SYDVKM. This CDR3 is 11 amino acids long. The specimen sequenced was peripheral blood. This rearrangement joins TRBV28 to TRBJ1-5; no reliable D call. This sequence was found in an elderly woman with active or convalescent COVID-19. In DNA, the CDR3 is TGTGCCAGCAGTTACCTCCAGTCCCAGCATTTT. It is translated as CASSYLQSQHF.